The 9 T cell receptor beta chains below come from one sample, sequenced in a study of cytomegalovirus exposure and HLA in healthy donors. Vbeta (60) and Jbeta (13) primers were used in the PCR. Generated by immunoSEQ multiplex PCR, the TCRdb table keeps only in-frame clones and is missing some. The profile shows 99,000 or so clones, over 60% of them singletons. The source material was PBMCs. The receptor set was obtained from a man aged 55 to 70 in good health and CMV-seropositive.

This chain connects TRBV12-5 to TRBJ1-2; D call uncertain. Trimming took 3 bases from V and 6 from J, leaving 11 bases between them. The CDR3 sequence is 13 residues long. Germline V CDR1 and CDR2: LGHNT, FRNRAP. The CDR3 coding sequence is TGTGCTAGTGGTTTAATGGAGGGCCATGGCTACACCTTC. This sequence encodes CASGLMEGHGYTF.

The V call is TRBV7-9, the J call TRBJ1-3, with D perhaps TRBD1 (5 bases). V was trimmed by 1 base and J by 2 bases, leaving 9 bases between them. The length of the CDR3 is 15 residues. Germline V gene lookup returns CDR1 SEHNR and CDR2 FQNEAQ (reference sequence). CDR3 nucleotide sequence: TGTGCCAGCAGCTTAGTTGGGGCACCTGGAAACACCATATATTTT. Amino acids: CASSLVGAPGNTIYF.

The chain couples TRBV6-1 to TRBJ1-1, with D possibly being TRBD1 (6 bases). The CDR3 extends over 14 amino acids. Germline V gene sequence: CDR1 MNHNS, CDR2 SASEGT. V lost 7 bases and J 8 bases, leaving 20 bases between the germline ends. The DNA for the CDR3 is TGTGCCAGCATCCTCAGGGGTCCGGCATCGGAAGCTTTCTTT. This sequence encodes CASILRGPASEAFF.

This chain connects TRBV9 to TRBJ1-1; D is perhaps TRBD1 (5 bases). This CDR3 contains 13 residues. Trimming removed 0 bases from V and 11 bases from J, with 14 bases in between. Germline lookup yields CDR1 SGDLS and CDR2 YYNGEE. CDR3 amino acids: CASSVDLGRVAFF. CDR3 coding DNA: TGTGCCAGCAGCGTAGATCTGGGCAGGGTTGCTTTCTTT.

The V gene is TRBV27, the J gene TRBJ1-4; 9 bases match TRBD1. V lost 6 bases, J lost 6 bases, and 2 bases stayed unmatched. Germline CDR1 is MNHEY and CDR2 is SMNVEV (reference sequence). The CDR3 covers 13 residues. In DNA, the CDR3 is TGTGCCAGCAGGGGACAGGGTGATGAAAAACTGTTTTTT. Amino acids: CASRGQGDEKLFF.

The genes are TRBV23-1 and TRBJ1-2; 10 bases map to TRBD1. TRBV23-1 belongs to the ORF category, with a function that is uncertain. The CDR3 totals 15 residues. Unmatched junction bases numbered 11, after V lost 8 bases and J lost 5 bases. The CDR3 region is CASCRGTGEPYGYTF. The DNA of the CDR3 is TGCGCCAGCTGCCGAGGGACAGGGGAACCTTATGGCTACACCTTC.

The gene calls are TRBV11-2 and TRBJ1-4; D is possibly TRBD1 (6 bases). The germline gives CDR1 SGHAT, CDR2 FQNNGV. This CDR3 contains 15 residues. V was shortened by 1 base and J by 6 bases, with 12 bases between the two germline ends. As DNA, the CDR3 is TGTGCCAGCAGCTTAGGGGGGGGGCGCGATGAAAAACTGTTTTTT. Its protein product is CASSLGGGRDEKLFF.

The rearrangement links TRBV27 to TRBJ1-2; 10 bases fit TRBD1. The CDR3 sequence is 15 residues long. V trimming: 2 bases; J trimming: 0 bases; junction bases outside the gene matches: 0. Germline CDR1 is MNHEY and CDR2 is SMNVEV (reference sequence). Written as DNA, the CDR3 is TGTGCCAGCAGTTTAGGGACAGGGGCTAACTATGGCTACACCTTC. Amino acid sequence: CASSLGTGANYGYTF.

V is TRBV28 and J is TRBJ1-5; no firm D call. CDR1 and CDR2 from the germline V gene are MDHEN and SYDVKM. The CDR3 loop spans 13 amino acids. The V gene lost 6 bases and the J gene lost 0 bases, with 6 bases spanning the gap. CDR3 DNA sequence: TGTGCCAGCAGGGAGTATAGCAATCAGCCCCAGCATTTT. This sequence encodes CASREYSNQPQHF. Looking up the rest from reference TRBV28 and TRBJ1-5 gives the full variable domain: DVKVTQSSRYLVKRTGEKVFLECVQDMDHENMFWYRQDPGLGLRLIYFSYDVKMKEKGDIPEGYSVSREKKERFSLILESASTNQTSMYLCASREYSNQPQHFGDGTRLSIL.